This T cell receptor beta chain was retrieved from a study of OX40 agonist ivuxolimab in advanced cancers. Background on the study: An agonistic anti-OX40 (CD134) antibody, ivuxolimab, was used to treat the patients. Patients were treated with intravenous ivuxolimab, dosed at 0.01 to 10 mg/kg and infused every 2 weeks. Aged roughly 23 to 80 with a mean of approximately 60 years, they were about 83% male.

Trimming stripped 0 bases from V and 6 bases from J, with 13 bases between. The CDR3 length is 15 residues. Germline-derived CDR1 and CDR2 are SGHRS and YFSETQ. Study findings and constraints: Compared with CD4+, CD8+ T cells on average had more expanded clones.

Sequenced by immunoSEQ multiplex PCR; TCRdb stores in-frame clones only, minus some. The data contain about 77,000 clones, approximately 95% of them seen just once; the ten biggest clones take up 0.32%. Points on this clone: Its cognate antigen is unknown.

The V and J genes are TRBV5-1 and TRBJ2-1, with D possibly TRBD1 on 6 matching bases. The source of this sequence is an adult with an advanced solid tumor such as melanoma, head and neck, liver or kidney cancer. Sample: CD4+ or CD8+ T cells sorted from blood, taken in a trial of the OX40 agonist ivuxolimab. CDR3 sequence reads: CASSLAQGYVNEQFF. CDR3 sequence (DNA): TGCGCCAGCAGCTTGGCACAGGGATATGTCAATGAGCAGTTCTTC.